The TCR beta chain under discussion was sequenced for a study of regulatory T cells in long-lasting Graves disease. Combining iRepertoire HTBI primers with Arm-PCR of CDR3 regions, the authors built TCR beta libraries. TCRdb itself ran the multiplex PCR reads through MiXCR, one entry per CDR3 protein. In the table there are some 600,000 distinct CDR3 sequences, more than 15% of which are singletons. Documented time point: newly diagnosed GD, antithyroid drugs for less than 3 months. With RNA extracted from PBMCs as input, the TCR library was made. The V gene's germline CDR1 is LGHDT and CDR2 YNNKEL (reference sequence). CDR3 size: 16 residues. J was trimmed by 2 bases and V by 1 base; bases with no gene match: 2. Another study also made use of these data, one on T cells in Graves' hyperthyroidism and ophthalmopathy. That source reports: Hyperthyroidism of Graves' type that showed no ophthalmopathy progression within 18 months was stable. Patients aged 18 to 65 with hyperthyroidism were newly diagnosed, with duration under 2 months. The TCR CDR3 first-round RT-PCR relied on the HTBI primer set.

The sequence was collected from a man younger than 35 with Graves disease. The sequencing used peripheral blood mononuclear cells (PBMCs), collected at new diagnosis, from a patient treated with antithyroid drugs. The chain is built from TRBV3-1 and TRBJ1-5, with 10 bases aligning to TRBD1. The CDR3 loop reads CASSQAGTGGNQPQHF. For the CDR3, the DNA is TGTGCCAGCAGCCAAGCCGGGACAGGGGGCAATCAGCCCCAGCATTTT.